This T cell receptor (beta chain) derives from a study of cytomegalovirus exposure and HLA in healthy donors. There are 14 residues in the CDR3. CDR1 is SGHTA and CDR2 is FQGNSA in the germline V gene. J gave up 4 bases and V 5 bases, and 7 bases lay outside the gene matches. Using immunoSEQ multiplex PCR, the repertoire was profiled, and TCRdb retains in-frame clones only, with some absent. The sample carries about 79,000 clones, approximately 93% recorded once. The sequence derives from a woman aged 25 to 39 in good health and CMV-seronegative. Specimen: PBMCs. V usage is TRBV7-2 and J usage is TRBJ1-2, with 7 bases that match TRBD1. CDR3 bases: TGTGCCAGCAGCATCACAGGGGATGGCTATGGCTACACCTTC. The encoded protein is CASSITGDGYGYTF.